This T cell receptor (beta chain) was sequenced in a study of graft-versus-host responses after intestinal transplantation. On the study more broadly: Each transplant was multivisceral, liver-intestinal, or isolated intestinal. Anti-thymocyte globulin induction, then tacrolimus and steroids for two to four years, went to all recipients.

Broader study findings: Some patients had graft-donor T cell macrochimerism, and their allografts showed high graft-versus-host to host-versus-graft clonal ratios. GvH clonotypes were identified within recipient marrow, with a subset emerging first in ileum or blood.

The CDR3 is 11 amino acids. V shed 6 bases and J shed 3 bases, with 9 bases lying between them. Germline CDR1 reads DFQATT; CDR2 reads SNEGSKA (reference sequence). As regards this clone: Antigen: not known.

Generated by immunoSEQ multiplex PCR, the TCRdb table keeps only in-frame clones and is missing some. In the table there are 85,000 to 100,000 clones, 91% of which are singletons. The sequencing used unstimulated CD4+ T cells sorted from spleen or lymph node cells, collected before transplant. The receptor was derived from a human donor who was the organ donor for an intestinal transplant. The V gene is TRBV20-1, the J gene TRBJ2-7; D gene ambiguous. This CDR3 reads CSAVVSYEQYF. In DNA form, the CDR3 reads TGCAGTGCGGTCGTGAGCTACGAGCAGTACTTC.